This T cell receptor beta chain was captured in a study of cytomegalovirus exposure and HLA in healthy donors. About this clone: Its antigen is as yet unknown.

Study-level findings and limits: TCR sequences were mostly rare, though some public TCRs occurred in many donors.

The PCR had 60 Vbeta and 13 Jbeta primers. Repertoires were generated with immunoSEQ multiplex PCR, while TCRdb's copy carries only in-frame clones and drops some. Listed are around 200,000 clones; roughly 0.83% falls within the top ten. From germline, CDR1 is MNHNS and CDR2 SASEGT. CDR3 size: 22 residues. J gave up 2 bases and V 2 bases, and 23 bases lay outside the gene matches. The clonotype originates from a woman younger than 35 in good health and CMV-seropositive. The specimen was PBMCs. The gene calls are TRBV6-1 and TRBJ2-7; the match to TRBD2 covers 11 bases. The CDR3 DNA follows: TGTGCCAGCAGTGAAAATCCCCGACTAGCGGGATTGAATGCCGGAGGAGCCTACGAGCAGTACTTC. Translated: CASSENPRLAGLNAGGAYEQYF.